The 27 T cell receptor beta chains below come from one sample, sequenced in a study of control samples from healthy donors and cancer patients. Clones were read by immunoSEQ multiplex PCR, and TCRdb kept only the in-frame ones, dropping some. The table has about 100,000 clones, roughly 79% seen once; the top ten hold 6% to 8%. The sequenced sample was blood. Receptor source: a man in his late teens or twenties in good health.

This clone has only a few counts. This chain uses TRBV5-4 with TRBJ2-7; possible D gene TRBD2, 5 bases. The V gene lost 4 bases and the J gene lost 2 bases, with 10 bases spanning the gap. The CDR3 runs to 13 residues. Looked up from germline, CDR1 is SGHNT and CDR2 is YYREEE (reference sequence). In DNA, the CDR3 is TGTGCCAGCAGCCGGGAAGACGCCTACGAGCAGTACTTC. This codes for CASSREDAYEQYF.

This clone was found a few times. This chain uses TRBV6-1 with TRBJ1-4; D is uncertain. The V gene lost 2 bases and the J gene lost 7 bases, with 11 bases spanning the gap. The CDR3 is made up of 14 amino acids. CDR1 is MNHNS and CDR2 is SASEGT in the germline V gene. The CDR3 nucleotides read TGTGCCAGCAGTGAAATGTGGGATCGTGAAAAACTGTTTTTT. This sequence encodes CASSEMWDREKLFF.

The rearrangement joins TRBV5-1 to TRBJ2-5, with D perhaps being TRBD1 or TRBD2 (6 bases each). The germline gives CDR1 SGHRS, CDR2 YFSETQ. CDR3 length: 15 amino acids. The ends were cut back, 7 bases at V and 5 bases at J, with 21 bases in the middle. CDR3 nucleotide sequence: TGCGCCAGCCTTGACGGAGGGGGAGTGAGGGAGACCCAGTACTTC. It translates to CASLDGGGVRETQYF.

V usage is TRBV29-1 and J usage is TRBJ1-1; 8 positions agree with TRBD1. The CDR3 consists of 14 residues. Germline V CDR1 and CDR2: SQVTM, ANQGSEA. Trimming cost V 6 bases and J 4 bases; bases outside gene matches: 10. CDR3 sequence: CSVTDRVGITEAFF. The CDR3 DNA follows: TGCAGCGTAACGGACAGGGTTGGAATCACTGAAGCTTTCTTT. The full variable domain, completed using reference TRBV29-1 and TRBJ1-1, is SAVISQKPSRDICQRGTSLTIQCQVDSQVTMMFWYRQQPGQSLTLIATANQGSEATYESGFVIDKFPISRPNLTFSTLTVSNMSPEDSSIYLCSVTDRVGITEAFFGQGTRLTVV.

The chain recombines TRBV18 with TRBJ2-7; D call uncertain. The V end lost 6 bases, the J end lost 6 bases, and 18 bases lay between the germline ends. Germline CDR1 is KGHSH and CDR2 is LQKENI. CDR3 size: 14 residues. CDR3 in amino acids: CASSYIGWGSEQYV. The CDR3 coding sequence is TGTGCCAGCTCGTACATCGGGTGGGGAAGCGAGCAGTACGTC.

The rearrangement uses TRBV5-8 and TRBJ2-3; D is perhaps TRBD1 or TRBD2 (6 bases each). V dropped 2 bases and J dropped 5 bases, with 15 bases sitting between them. CDR3 length: 15 residues. Germline CDR1 reads SGHTS; CDR2 reads YDEGEE. The CDR3 loop is CASSFSFGGGDTQYF. CDR3 DNA sequence: TGTGCCAGCAGCTTTTCCTTCGGAGGGGGAGATACGCAGTATTTT.

The chain carries TRBV5-6 and TRBJ1-2; 7 nucleotides align to TRBD1. J gave up 8 bases and V 3 bases, and 16 bases lay outside the gene matches. Germline loops: CDR1 SGHDT, CDR2 YYEEEE. The CDR3 loop spans 16 amino acids. CDR3 sequence: CASSSSLTGFFGGYTF. CDR3 bases: TGTGCCAGCAGCTCGAGCTTGACAGGGTTTTTTGGAGGCTACACCTTC.

CDR3 DNA: TGTGCCAGCAGTTACTCGAGGAGCAACTATGGCTACACCTTC. This codes for CASSYSRSNYGYTF. The chain recombines TRBV6-5 with TRBJ1-2; D gene ambiguous. The germline gives CDR1 MNHEY, CDR2 SVGAGI. Trimming stripped 0 bases from V and 2 bases from J, with 7 bases between. This CDR3 has 14 amino acids.

The genes are TRBV10-3 and TRBJ2-1, with TRBD2 matching 12 bases. V trimming: 10 bases; J trimming: 7 bases; junction bases outside the gene matches: 11. Germline values: CDR1 ENHRY, CDR2 SYGVKD. This CDR3 has 15 residues. As DNA, the CDR3 is TGTGCCACAGCGGGGTTAACTAGCGGGAGGAATGAGCAGTTCTTC. Protein sequence: CATAGLTSGRNEQFF.

This chain connects TRBV5-1 to TRBJ2-3; perhaps TRBD1 as D (6 bases). V lost 0 bases, J lost 0 bases, and 14 bases lay in between. The germline gives CDR1 SGHRS, CDR2 YFSETQ. This CDR3 is built from 17 residues. The CDR3 coding sequence is TGCGCCAGCAGCTTGGGGCACAGGGATGCTAGCACAGATACGCAGTATTTT. Its protein product is CASSLGHRDASTDTQYF.

The rearrangement links TRBV25-1 to TRBJ2-5; possible D gene TRBD1, 5 bases. The length of the CDR3 is 10 residues. Germline CDR1 is MGHDK and CDR2 is SYGVNS. Trimming took off 6 bases at V and 9 bases at J, with 8 bases between the two ends. The CDR3 here is CASSLGAQYF. The DNA for the CDR3 is TGTGCCAGCAGCTTAGGGGCCCAGTACTTC.

This clone showed up just once. CDR3 nucleotide sequence: TGTGCCAGCGGGCAGGCAAGACTCTTAGAGCTGTTTTTT. The encoded protein is CASGQARLLELFF. This chain links TRBV12-3 or TRBV12-4 with TRBJ2-2; D not resolved. V shed 8 bases and J shed 11 bases, with 18 bases lying between them. This CDR3 comprises 13 residues.

This chain links TRBV29-1 with TRBJ2-4; D gene unclear. With 4 bases removed from V and 1 base from J, the gap between germline ends came to 8 bases. The CDR3 is 13 amino acids. Germline values: CDR1 SQVTM, CDR2 ANQGSEA. The CDR3 is CSVGTDAKNIQYF. CDR3 coding DNA: TGCAGCGTTGGGACGGATGCCAAAAACATTCAGTACTTC.

This clone was found a few times. DNA for the CDR3: TGTGCCAGCATCGCGGAACCGGGACAGAGTTCACCCCTCCACTTT. As protein: CASIAEPGQSSPLHF. V and J are TRBV6-5 and TRBJ1-6, with 7 nucleotides matching TRBD1. The CDR3 totals 15 residues. Germline CDR1 is MNHEY and CDR2 is SVGAGI. V shed 7 bases and J 9 bases; nucleotides not matched to a gene: 12.

The CDR3 loop reads CASSRDRGPRGNQPQHF. DNA for the CDR3: TGTGCCAGCAGTCGGGACAGGGGCCCTAGGGGTAATCAGCCCCAGCATTTT. The chain recombines TRBV6-6 with TRBJ1-5; 10 nucleotides line up with TRBD1. With 5 bases clipped from V and 4 bases from J, the junction kept 11 bases outside the gene matches. The CDR3 totals 17 residues. Germline CDR1 MNHNY, CDR2 SVGAGI (reference sequence).

This clone was seen a handful of times. V gene TRBV2 combines with J gene TRBJ2-2; D may be TRBD2 (6 bases). This CDR3 is built from 14 residues. CDR1 SNHLY and CDR2 FYNNEI come from the germline V gene. Trimming left V 6 bases short and J 4 bases short, with 12 bases between. The chain's CDR3 is CASSLERATGELFF. In DNA, the CDR3 is TGTGCCAGCAGCCTAGAGCGGGCCACCGGGGAGCTGTTTTTT.

This clone has a handful of counts. Other DNA sequences within the sample encode an identical CDR3. The chain is built from TRBV19 and TRBJ1-5; 8 nucleotides line up with TRBD1. V lost 9 bases and J lost 1; bases outside the gene matches: 2. Germline CDR1 is LNHDA and CDR2 is SQIVND (reference sequence). The CDR3 has 13 amino acids. CDR3: CASDRGSNQPQHF. The CDR3 DNA reads TGTGCCAGCGACAGGGGAAGCAATCAGCCCCAGCATTTT.

V is TRBV2 and J is TRBJ2-2; TRBD2 agrees at 9 bases. The CDR3 length is 16 residues. The ends lost 7 bases at V and 6 bases at J; junction bases unmatched: 12. The germline CDR1 and CDR2 sequences are SNHLY and FYNNEI. In DNA, the CDR3 is TGTGCCAGCACCCAGTCGGGCGGGGGGGCCCCCGGGGAGCTGTTTTTT. The encoded protein is CASTQSGGGAPGELFF.

The chain recombines TRBV5-4 with TRBJ1-1; D remains unclear. The CDR3 length is 12 residues. Germline-derived CDR1 and CDR2 are SGHNT and YYREEE (reference sequence). The ends were cut back, 7 bases at V and 4 bases at J, with 11 bases in the middle. DNA of the CDR3: TGTGCCAGCTCTCCGGGAAGCACTGAAGCTTTCTTT. It yields the protein CASSPGSTEAFF.

This clone appeared a few times. The same CDR3 also results from other DNA sequences found in this sample. The chain links TRBV18 to TRBJ1-4; tentative D call: TRBD1 (5 bases). Trimming pared 3 bases from V and 8 bases from J, leaving 19 bases between. The germline V gene encodes CDR1 KGHSH and CDR2 LQKENI. The CDR3 consists of 16 residues. CDR3 sequence reads: CASSPRPGLKLEKLFF. The CDR3 nucleotides read TGTGCCAGCTCACCTCGCCCGGGGCTTAAGTTAGAAAAACTGTTTTTT.

This rearrangement joins TRBV5-4 to TRBJ1-2; no reliable D call. This CDR3 is built from 13 residues. Per the germline V gene, CDR1 is SGHNT and CDR2 is YYREEE (reference sequence). The V end was cut by 5 bases, the J end by 2 bases, with 10 bases between. The CDR3 nucleotides read TGTGCCAGCAGTGACGTTGAAAACTATGGCTACACCTTC. Its protein is CASSDVENYGYTF. Looking up the rest from reference TRBV5-4 and TRBJ1-2 gives the full variable domain: ETGVTQSPTHLIKTRGQQVTLRCSSQSGHNTVSWYQQALGQGPQFIFQYYREEENGRGNFPPRFSGLQFPNYSSELNVNALELDDSALYLCASSDVENYGYTFGSGTRLTVV.

The chain is built from TRBV27 and TRBJ1-6; D uncertain. Germline V gene data show CDR1 as MNHEY and CDR2 as SMNVEV (reference sequence). Between the trimmed V and J ends, which lost 5 bases and 1 base, there was a span of 6 bases. The CDR3 spans 14 residues. In DNA form, the CDR3 reads TGTGCCAGCAGTCCCCGGTCCTATAATTCACCCCTCCACTTT. Translating gives CASSPRSYNSPLHF.

The rearrangement uses TRBV11-2 and TRBJ2-5, with 11 positions matching TRBD2. Trimming at V came to 3 bases and at J to 4 bases, leaving 13 bases not matched to a gene. Germline assignment: CDR1 SGHAT and CDR2 FQNNGV. The CDR3 runs to 18 residues. CDR3: CASSFTLSGGAFPETQYF. The DNA for the CDR3 is TGTGCCAGCAGCTTTACACTTAGCGGGGGGGCCTTCCCAGAGACCCAGTACTTC.

The CDR3: CASSASEATQYF. The DNA for the CDR3 is TGTGCCAGCAGCGCCTCCGAGGCGACCCAGTACTTC. The chain employs TRBV7-2 and TRBJ2-5; no definite D call. In germline, CDR1 is SGHTA, CDR2 FQGNSA. Trimming shortened V by 5 bases and J by 7 bases, and 11 bases separated the two germline ends. CDR3 length: 12 amino acids.

The rearrangement uses TRBV5-1 and TRBJ1-6; 10 bases align to TRBD1. The CDR3 extends over 16 amino acids. The V and J ends lost 4 bases and 7 bases, in that order; junction bases with no gene match: 8. From germline, CDR1 is SGHRS and CDR2 YFSETQ. The CDR3 coding sequence is TGCGCCAGCAGCCTTGCAAGGGACAGGGGCAATTCACCCCTCCACTTT. Protein: CASSLARDRGNSPLHF.

V is TRBV16 and J is TRBJ2-3, with 10 bases fitting TRBD2. V gave up 0 bases and J gave up 2 bases; unmatched junction bases: 14. The length of the CDR3 is 20 residues. Per germline, CDR1 KGHSY and CDR2 FQNENV. CDR3 residues: CASSQSQAGGRQALTDTQYF. CDR3 bases: TGTGCCAGCAGCCAATCGCAAGCGGGGGGGCGACAAGCTCTCACAGATACGCAGTATTTT.

The chain uses TRBV6-5 and TRBJ2-3; D possibly uses TRBD1 or TRBD2 (6 bases each). CDR1 is MNHEY and CDR2 is SVGAGI in the germline V gene. V lost 4 bases to trimming and J lost 4 bases, with 18 bases between them. The CDR3 contains 16 residues. The chain's CDR3 is CASSWRTGAGPDTQYF. CDR3 nucleotides: TGTGCCAGCAGTTGGAGGACGGGGGCCGGCCCAGATACGCAGTATTTT.